A selection of T cell receptor beta chains follows, all from one sample in a study of cytomegalovirus exposure and HLA in healthy donors. Method: immunoSEQ multiplex PCR; TCRdb's copy keeps in-frame clones and lacks some. The data contain about 300,000 clones, roughly 85% of them singletons. The specimen was PBMCs. The receptors shown here come from a man aged 40-49 years in good health and CMV-seropositive. Each CDR3 is given with its conserved first and last residue. D genes are given only for firm matches. Rows may omit the clone size; those that give it use once, few, many or a size class.

clone_size: -
d_call: -
j_call: TRBJ2-1
cdr3_length: 16
v_call: TRBV4-3
cdr3_nt: TGCGCCAGCAGCCAAGCGGCCAGCGGCCCCTACAATGAGCAGTTCTTC
cdr3_aa: CASSQAASGPYNEQFF

clone_size: few
d_call: TRBD1
j_call: TRBJ2-7
cdr3_length: 13
v_call: TRBV29-1
cdr3_nt: TGCAGCGTTCCGGGACAGGGCTACAGAGAGCAGTACTTC
cdr3_aa: CSVPGQGYREQYF

clone_size: once
d_call: -
j_call: TRBJ1-5
cdr3_length: 13
v_call: TRBV6-5
cdr3_nt: TGTGCCAGCAGTTATAGGGAGGGACAGCCCCAGCATTTT
cdr3_aa: CASSYREGQPQHF

clone_size: few
d_call: -
j_call: TRBJ1-1
cdr3_length: 13
v_call: TRBV9
cdr3_nt: TGTGCCAGCAGCGTTACTATGAACACTGAAGCTTTCTTT
cdr3_aa: CASSVTMNTEAFF

clone_size: -
d_call: -
j_call: TRBJ1-1
cdr3_length: 12
v_call: TRBV2
cdr3_nt: TGTGCCAGCTTCAGGATGAACACTGAAGCTTTCTTT
cdr3_aa: CASFRMNTEAFF

clone_size: -
d_call: TRBD2
j_call: TRBJ2-5
cdr3_length: 17
v_call: TRBV15
cdr3_nt: TGTGCCACCAGCAGCGGGACTAGCGGGGGTATCCAAGAGACCCAGTACTTC
cdr3_aa: CATSSGTSGGIQETQYF

clone_size: -
d_call: TRBD1
j_call: TRBJ1-5
cdr3_length: 14
v_call: TRBV27
cdr3_nt: TGTGCCAGCAGTCGGGACAGGTCGAATCAGCCCCAGCATTTT
cdr3_aa: CASSRDRSNQPQHF

clone_size: -
d_call: TRBD1
j_call: TRBJ2-7
cdr3_length: 16
v_call: TRBV5-4
cdr3_nt: TGTGCCAGCAGCCCTACACCGGGACAGGGAGCTTACGAGCAGTACTTC
cdr3_aa: CASSPTPGQGAYEQYF

clone_size: -
d_call: -
j_call: TRBJ1-4
cdr3_length: 14
v_call: TRBV6-1
cdr3_nt: TGTGCCAGCAGTGGGGGCAGGGCTGGGGAAAAACTGTTTTTT
cdr3_aa: CASSGGRAGEKLFF

clone_size: -
d_call: -
j_call: TRBJ1-1
cdr3_length: 14
v_call: TRBV11-2
cdr3_nt: TGTGCCAGCAGCTTAGTAGCGGAGGCGGCTGAAGCTTTCTTT
cdr3_aa: CASSLVAEAAEAFF

clone_size: -
d_call: TRBD1
j_call: TRBJ1-1
cdr3_length: 14
v_call: TRBV10-3
cdr3_nt: TGTGCCATCAGTGAGTTAGAGGGGGCGACTGAAGCTTTCTTT
cdr3_aa: CAISELEGATEAFF

clone_size: -
d_call: TRBD1
j_call: TRBJ2-7
cdr3_length: 13
v_call: TRBV15
cdr3_nt: TGTGCCACCAGCTACGGGACAGGGGACGAGCAGTACTTC
cdr3_aa: CATSYGTGDEQYF

clone_size: -
d_call: TRBD1
j_call: TRBJ2-5
cdr3_length: 17
v_call: TRBV7-2
cdr3_nt: TGTGCCAGCAGGCCCGGGACAGGGGAAGAGCCTCGAGAGACCCAGTACTTC
cdr3_aa: CASRPGTGEEPRETQYF

clone_size: once
d_call: -
j_call: TRBJ1-3
cdr3_length: 17
v_call: TRBV25-1
cdr3_nt: TGTGCCAGCAGTGAATACCGGGGGGGCCGCTCTGGAAACACCATATATTTT
cdr3_aa: CASSEYRGGRSGNTIYF

clone_size: -
d_call: -
j_call: TRBJ2-2
cdr3_length: 16
v_call: TRBV11-3
cdr3_nt: TGTGCCAGCAGCCCCCATAGAGGGCGGAACACCGGGGAGCTGTTTTTT
cdr3_aa: CASSPHRGRNTGELFF

clone_size: -
d_call: -
j_call: TRBJ2-7
cdr3_length: 13
v_call: TRBV28
cdr3_nt: TGTGCCAGCAGTTTTGGCAGAACCTACGAGCAGTACTTC
cdr3_aa: CASSFGRTYEQYF

clone_size: -
d_call: TRBD1
j_call: TRBJ1-1
cdr3_length: 14
v_call: TRBV6-4
cdr3_nt: TGTGCCAGCAGGGGGACAGGGATGAACACTGAAGCTTTCTTT
cdr3_aa: CASRGTGMNTEAFF

clone_size: -
d_call: TRBD1
j_call: TRBJ2-1
cdr3_length: 15
v_call: TRBV5-1
cdr3_nt: TGCGCCAGCAGCTTGGCGGGGACAGGCGGTAATGAGCAGTTCTTC
cdr3_aa: CASSLAGTGGNEQFF

clone_size: few
d_call: TRBD1
j_call: TRBJ2-2
cdr3_length: 13
v_call: TRBV28
cdr3_nt: TGTGCCACCGGGACAGCGAACACCGGGGAGCTGTTTTTT
cdr3_aa: CATGTANTGELFF

clone_size: once
d_call: -
j_call: TRBJ2-1
cdr3_length: 17
v_call: TRBV4-2
cdr3_nt: TGTGCCAGCAGCCAAGATCGCGCCGCGAGCTCCTACAATGAGCAGTTCTTC
cdr3_aa: CASSQDRAASSYNEQFF

clone_size: few
d_call: -
j_call: TRBJ2-6
cdr3_length: 17
v_call: TRBV9
cdr3_nt: TGTGCCAACTCTGATGGGCAGGGCTCGTGGGGGGCCAACGTCCTGACTTTC
cdr3_aa: CANSDGQGSWGANVLTF

clone_size: -
d_call: -
j_call: TRBJ2-7
cdr3_length: 13
v_call: TRBV11-2
cdr3_nt: TGTGCCAGCAGCTTAGCACTAGCCTACGAGCAGTACTTC
cdr3_aa: CASSLALAYEQYF

clone_size: -
d_call: -
j_call: TRBJ2-3
cdr3_length: 13
v_call: TRBV29-1
cdr3_nt: TGCAGCGGGAGGGGAGGCGGCACAGATACGCAGTATTTT
cdr3_aa: CSGRGGGTDTQYF

clone_size: -
d_call: TRBD1
j_call: TRBJ1-2
cdr3_length: 16
v_call: TRBV10-2
cdr3_nt: TGCGCCAGCAGTGGAACCGGGACAGGGGGCTACTATGGCTACACCTTC
cdr3_aa: CASSGTGTGGYYGYTF

clone_size: -
d_call: -
j_call: TRBJ1-1
cdr3_length: 15
v_call: TRBV7-9
cdr3_nt: TGTGCCAGCAGTTTGAGTGGGACTCTGGGCGAGGGAGCTTTCTTT
cdr3_aa: CASSLSGTLGEGAFF

clone_size: -
d_call: -
j_call: TRBJ2-2
cdr3_length: 13
v_call: TRBV6-5
cdr3_nt: TGTGCCAGCAAGGAGGGGGCAGCCGGGGAGCTGTTTTTT
cdr3_aa: CASKEGAAGELFF

clone_size: -
d_call: TRBD1
j_call: TRBJ2-5
cdr3_length: 15
v_call: TRBV7-3
cdr3_nt: TGTGCCAGCAGCTTAATGGGTGCAGGGGGAGAGACCCAGTACTTC
cdr3_aa: CASSLMGAGGETQYF

clone_size: -
d_call: -
j_call: TRBJ2-1
cdr3_length: 16
v_call: TRBV4-1
cdr3_nt: TGCGCCAGCAGCCAAGATCTGGGACGGGGGTACAATGAGCAGTTCTTC
cdr3_aa: CASSQDLGRGYNEQFF

clone_size: -
d_call: TRBD2
j_call: TRBJ2-7
cdr3_length: 13
v_call: TRBV27
cdr3_nt: TGTGCCAGCAGTGTAGGACTAGGCTACGAGCAGTACTTC
cdr3_aa: CASSVGLGYEQYF

clone_size: -
d_call: TRBD2
j_call: TRBJ2-3
cdr3_length: 16
v_call: TRBV4-2
cdr3_nt: TGTGCCAGCAGCCCCTCGCGGGCGGGAGGCACAGATACGCAGTATTTT
cdr3_aa: CASSPSRAGGTDTQYF

clone_size: -
d_call: -
j_call: TRBJ2-7
cdr3_length: 15
v_call: TRBV4-3
cdr3_nt: TGCGCCAGCAGCCAAGATGTAGACAGGCAAAGCGAGCAGTACTTC
cdr3_aa: CASSQDVDRQSEQYF

clone_size: once
d_call: TRBD2
j_call: TRBJ2-2
cdr3_length: 14
v_call: TRBV6-1
cdr3_nt: TGTGCCAGCAGTGGGACTAGCGTCACCGGGGAGCTGTTTTTT
cdr3_aa: CASSGTSVTGELFF

clone_size: -
d_call: -
j_call: TRBJ2-2
cdr3_length: 14
v_call: TRBV27
cdr3_nt: TGTGCCAGCAGTGCGGGACCTACGGCCGGGGAGCTGTTTTTT
cdr3_aa: CASSAGPTAGELFF

clone_size: -
d_call: TRBD2
j_call: TRBJ2-1
cdr3_length: 16
v_call: TRBV6-5
cdr3_nt: TGTGCCAGCAGTTCCCGGACTAGCGGGAGATCTAATGAGCAGTTCTTC
cdr3_aa: CASSSRTSGRSNEQFF

clone_size: -
d_call: -
j_call: TRBJ2-3
cdr3_length: 16
v_call: TRBV7-3
cdr3_nt: TGTGCCAGCAGCTTAAGGGCAGGGCGTTCGGGAGATACGCAGTATTTT
cdr3_aa: CASSLRAGRSGDTQYF

clone_size: -
d_call: TRBD1
j_call: TRBJ2-7
cdr3_length: 14
v_call: TRBV19
cdr3_nt: TGTGCCAGTAGTATCCGGGGACAGGGCTACGAGCAGTACTTC
cdr3_aa: CASSIRGQGYEQYF

clone_size: -
d_call: TRBD2
j_call: TRBJ2-3
cdr3_length: 14
v_call: TRBV7-2
cdr3_nt: TGTGCCAGCAGCTCTAGCGGGGCCACAGATACGCAGTATTTT
cdr3_aa: CASSSSGATDTQYF

clone_size: -
d_call: TRBD1
j_call: TRBJ1-5
cdr3_length: 14
v_call: TRBV19
cdr3_nt: TGTGCCAGCCGGGACAGGGGGCTTCATCAGCCCCAGCATTTT
cdr3_aa: CASRDRGLHQPQHF

clone_size: -
d_call: -
j_call: TRBJ2-1
cdr3_length: 17
v_call: TRBV28
cdr3_nt: TGTGCCAGCAGTTTCGGGACACCCGCGAGCTCCTACAATGAGCAGTTCTTC
cdr3_aa: CASSFGTPASSYNEQFF

clone_size: -
d_call: TRBD1
j_call: TRBJ1-6
cdr3_length: 14
v_call: TRBV5-8
cdr3_nt: TGTGCCAGCAGCTTACAGGGGGCGGCAGGACCCCTCCACTTT
cdr3_aa: CASSLQGAAGPLHF

clone_size: -
d_call: TRBD1
j_call: TRBJ1-5
cdr3_length: 18
v_call: TRBV28
cdr3_nt: TGTGCCAGCAGTTTACGGGACAGGGGGCGCTGGAGCAATCAGCCCCAGCATTTT
cdr3_aa: CASSLRDRGRWSNQPQHF

clone_size: -
d_call: -
j_call: TRBJ1-1
cdr3_length: 15
v_call: TRBV28
cdr3_nt: TGTGCCAGCAGTTTCGCCGGGAAACGTGGCACTGAAGCTTTCTTT
cdr3_aa: CASSFAGKRGTEAFF

clone_size: -
d_call: TRBD1
j_call: TRBJ1-1
cdr3_length: 14
v_call: TRBV16
cdr3_nt: TGTGCCAGCAGCGAAGACAGGGTGAACACTGAAGCTTTCTTT
cdr3_aa: CASSEDRVNTEAFF

clone_size: -
d_call: TRBD1
j_call: TRBJ1-1
cdr3_length: 14
v_call: TRBV7-3
cdr3_nt: TGTGCCAGCAGCTCGACAGGGGGCCAGACTGAAGCTTTCTTT
cdr3_aa: CASSSTGGQTEAFF

clone_size: -
d_call: TRBD2
j_call: TRBJ2-7
cdr3_length: 15
v_call: TRBV28
cdr3_nt: TGTGCCAGCAGACCCCTAGCGGGAGTAACCTACGAGCAGTACTTC
cdr3_aa: CASRPLAGVTYEQYF

clone_size: -
d_call: -
j_call: TRBJ1-5
cdr3_length: 16
v_call: TRBV27
cdr3_nt: TGTGCCAGCAGGTCGAGGGGGAGGGGCCACAATCAGCCCCAGCATTTT
cdr3_aa: CASRSRGRGHNQPQHF

clone_size: -
d_call: TRBD2
j_call: TRBJ2-7
cdr3_length: 17
v_call: TRBV5-6
cdr3_nt: TGTGCCAGCAGCTTGAGAGGTAGCGGGTGGCAGACCTACGAGCAGTACTTC
cdr3_aa: CASSLRGSGWQTYEQYF

clone_size: -
d_call: -
j_call: TRBJ2-5
cdr3_length: 13
v_call: TRBV7-9
cdr3_nt: TGTGCCAGCAGCTCCAGTTTGCAAGAGACCCAGTACTTC
cdr3_aa: CASSSSLQETQYF

clone_size: -
d_call: -
j_call: TRBJ2-7
cdr3_length: 13
v_call: TRBV27
cdr3_nt: TGTGCCAGCAGCCAGGTGGGAGGACCCGAGCAGTACTTC
cdr3_aa: CASSQVGGPEQYF

clone_size: -
d_call: -
j_call: TRBJ2-7
cdr3_length: 14
v_call: TRBV7-9
cdr3_nt: TGTGCCAGCAGCCCAGGATTTGGTGTTAGGGAGCAGTACTTC
cdr3_aa: CASSPGFGVREQYF